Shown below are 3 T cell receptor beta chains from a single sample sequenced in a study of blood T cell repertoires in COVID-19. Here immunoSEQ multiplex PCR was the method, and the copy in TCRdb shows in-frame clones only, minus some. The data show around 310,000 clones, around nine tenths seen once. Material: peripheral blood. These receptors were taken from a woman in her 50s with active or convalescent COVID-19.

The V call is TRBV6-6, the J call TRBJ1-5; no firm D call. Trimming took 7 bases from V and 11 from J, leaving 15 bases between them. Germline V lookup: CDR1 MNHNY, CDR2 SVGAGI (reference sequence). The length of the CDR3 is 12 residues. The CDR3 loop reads CASTITAGSQHF. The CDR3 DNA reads TGTGCCAGCACCATAACGGCGGGGTCCCAGCATTTT.

CDR3 amino acids: CASSQEGQDYEQYF. The CDR3 nucleotides read TGCGCCAGCAGCCAAGAGGGACAGGACTACGAGCAGTACTTC. This chain links TRBV4-1 with TRBJ2-7, with TRBD1 matching 8 bases. The length of the CDR3 is 14 residues. After removal of 0 bases from V and 3 bases from J, the junction contained 1 base not matched to a gene. Looked up from germline, CDR1 is MGHRA and CDR2 is YSYEKL.

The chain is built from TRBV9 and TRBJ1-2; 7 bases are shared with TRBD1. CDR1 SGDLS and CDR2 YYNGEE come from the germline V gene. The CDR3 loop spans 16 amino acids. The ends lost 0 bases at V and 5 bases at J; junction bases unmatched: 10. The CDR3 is CASSVVGTADGYGYTF. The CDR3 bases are TGTGCCAGCAGCGTAGTCGGGACAGCGGATGGATATGGCTACACCTTC. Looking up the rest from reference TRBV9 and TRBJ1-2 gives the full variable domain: DSGVTQTPKHLITATGQRVTLRCSPRSGDLSVYWYQQSLDQGLQFLIQYYNGEERAKGNILERFSAQQFPDLHSELNLSSLELGDSALYFCASSVVGTADGYGYTFGSGTRLTVV.